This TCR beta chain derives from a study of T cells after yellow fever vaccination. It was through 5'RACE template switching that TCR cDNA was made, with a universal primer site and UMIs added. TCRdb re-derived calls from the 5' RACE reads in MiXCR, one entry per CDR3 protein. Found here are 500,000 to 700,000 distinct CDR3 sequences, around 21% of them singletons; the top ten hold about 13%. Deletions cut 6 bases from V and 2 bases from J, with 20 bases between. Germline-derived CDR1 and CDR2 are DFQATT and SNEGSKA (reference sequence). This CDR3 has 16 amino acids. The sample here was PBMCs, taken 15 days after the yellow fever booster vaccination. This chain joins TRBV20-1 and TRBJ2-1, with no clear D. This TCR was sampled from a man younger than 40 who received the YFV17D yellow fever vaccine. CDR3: CSAQSPKPTTYNEQFF. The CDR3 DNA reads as TGCAGTGCCCAAAGCCCTAAACCAACTACCTACAATGAGCAGTTCTTC.